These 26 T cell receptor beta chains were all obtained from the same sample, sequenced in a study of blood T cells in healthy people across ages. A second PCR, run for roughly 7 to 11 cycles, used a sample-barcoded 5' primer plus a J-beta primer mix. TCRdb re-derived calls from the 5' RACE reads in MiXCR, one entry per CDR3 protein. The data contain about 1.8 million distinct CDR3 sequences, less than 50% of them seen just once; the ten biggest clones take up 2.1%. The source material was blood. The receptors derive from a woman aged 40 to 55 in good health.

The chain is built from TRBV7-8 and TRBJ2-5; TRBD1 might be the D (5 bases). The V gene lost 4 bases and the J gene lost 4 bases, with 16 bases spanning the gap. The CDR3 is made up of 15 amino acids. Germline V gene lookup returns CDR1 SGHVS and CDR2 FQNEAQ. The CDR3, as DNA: TGTGCCAGCAGCTCTGGGGCACTTCCGACAGAGACCCAGTACTTC. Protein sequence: CASSSGALPTETQYF.

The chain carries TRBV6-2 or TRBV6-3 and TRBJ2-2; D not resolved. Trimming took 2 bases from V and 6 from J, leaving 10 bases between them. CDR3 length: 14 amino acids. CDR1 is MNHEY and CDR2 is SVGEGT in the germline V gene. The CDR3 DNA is TGTGCCAGCAGTTACGCTAACACACCCGGGGAGCTGTTTTTT. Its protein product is CASSYANTPGELFF.

The CDR3 sequence is CASSSYRGLAGGPEQFF. DNA of the CDR3: TGTGCCAGCAGCTCTTACCGAGGACTGGCGGGGGGGCCGGAGCAGTTCTTC. V and J are TRBV5-6 and TRBJ2-1, with TRBD2 identical over 9 bases. The V gene's germline CDR1 is SGHDT and CDR2 YYEEEE. The CDR3 totals 17 residues. V was pared by 3 bases and J by 10 bases, with 17 bases of the junction left unmatched. The full variable domain, in which reference TRBV5-6 and TRBJ2-1 provide the parts outside the CDR3, is DAGVTQSPTHLIKTRGQQVTLRCSPKSGHDTVSWYQQALGQGPQFIFQYYEEEERQRGNFPDRFSGHQFPNYSSELNVNALLLGDSALYLCASSSYRGLAGGPEQFFGPGTRLTVL.

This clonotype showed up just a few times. CDR3 sequence reads: CASSYGQGASNGYTF. CDR3 sequence (DNA): TGTGCCAGCAGTTACGGGCAGGGGGCTTCTAATGGCTACACCTTC. The chain has TRBV6-5 and TRBJ1-2, with TRBD1 identical over 8 bases. CDR1 and CDR2 (germline): MNHEY, SVGAGI. V dropped 2 bases and J dropped 6; count of bases not matched to a gene: 8. The CDR3 loop spans 15 amino acids.

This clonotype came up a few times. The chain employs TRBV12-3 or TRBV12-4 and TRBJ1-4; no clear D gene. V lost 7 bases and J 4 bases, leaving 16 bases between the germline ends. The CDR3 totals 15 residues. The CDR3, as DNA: TGTGCCAGCATCACCGGACTGTTCCTTAATGAAAAACTGTTTTTT. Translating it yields CASITGLFLNEKLFF.

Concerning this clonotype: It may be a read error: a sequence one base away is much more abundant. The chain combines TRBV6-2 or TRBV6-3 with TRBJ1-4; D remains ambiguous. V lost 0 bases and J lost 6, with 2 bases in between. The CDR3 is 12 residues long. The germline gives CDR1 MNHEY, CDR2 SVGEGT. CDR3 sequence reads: CASSYSDEKLFF. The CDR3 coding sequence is TGTGCCAGCAGTTACTCGGATGAAAAACTGTTTTTT.

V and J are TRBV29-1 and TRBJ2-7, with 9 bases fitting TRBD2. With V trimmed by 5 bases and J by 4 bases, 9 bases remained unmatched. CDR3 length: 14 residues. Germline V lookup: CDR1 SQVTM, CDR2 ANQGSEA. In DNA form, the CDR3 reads TGCAGCGTTCCTAGCGGGGCCCCTCCGTACGAGCAGTACTTC. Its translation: CSVPSGAPPYEQYF.

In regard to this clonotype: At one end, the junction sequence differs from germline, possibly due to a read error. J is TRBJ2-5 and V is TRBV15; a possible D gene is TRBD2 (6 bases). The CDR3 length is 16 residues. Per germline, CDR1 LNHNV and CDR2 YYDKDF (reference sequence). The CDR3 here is CATSRGTSPPKETRYF. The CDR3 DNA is TGTGCCACCAGCAGGGGGACTTCCCCGCCCAAAGAGACCCGGTACTTC.

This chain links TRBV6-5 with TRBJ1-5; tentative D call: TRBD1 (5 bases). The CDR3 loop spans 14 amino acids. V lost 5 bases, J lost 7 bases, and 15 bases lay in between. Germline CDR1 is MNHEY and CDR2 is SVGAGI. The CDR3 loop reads CASSPQGGWQPQHF. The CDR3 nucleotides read TGTGCCAGCAGTCCCCAGGGTGGATGGCAGCCCCAGCATTTT.

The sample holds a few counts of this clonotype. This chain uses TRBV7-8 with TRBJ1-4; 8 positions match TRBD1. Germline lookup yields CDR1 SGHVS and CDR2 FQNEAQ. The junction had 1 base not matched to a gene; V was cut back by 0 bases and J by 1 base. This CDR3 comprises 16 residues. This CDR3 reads CASSLAGQGTNEKLFF. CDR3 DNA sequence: TGTGCCAGCAGCTTAGCCGGACAGGGAACTAATGAAAAACTGTTTTTT.

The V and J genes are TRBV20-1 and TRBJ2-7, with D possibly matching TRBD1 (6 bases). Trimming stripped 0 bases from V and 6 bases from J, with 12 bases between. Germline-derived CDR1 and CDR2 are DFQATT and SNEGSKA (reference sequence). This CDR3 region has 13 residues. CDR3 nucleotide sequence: TGCAGTGCTAGAGAACAGGGAATTGTCGAGCAGTACTTC. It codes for CSAREQGIVEQYF.

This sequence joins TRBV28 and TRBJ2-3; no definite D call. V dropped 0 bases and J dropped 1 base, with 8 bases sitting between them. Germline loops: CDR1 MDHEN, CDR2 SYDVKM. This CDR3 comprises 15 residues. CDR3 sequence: CASSLWAIGTDTQYF. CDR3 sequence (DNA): TGTGCCAGCAGTTTATGGGCTATAGGCACAGATACGCAGTATTTT.

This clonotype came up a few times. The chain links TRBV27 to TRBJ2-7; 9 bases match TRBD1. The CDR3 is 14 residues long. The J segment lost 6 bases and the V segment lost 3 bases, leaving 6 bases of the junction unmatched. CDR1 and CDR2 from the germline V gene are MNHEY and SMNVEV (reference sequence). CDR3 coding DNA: TGTGCCAGCAGTTTTGGGACAGGGTCTGTCGAGCAGTACTTC. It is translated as CASSFGTGSVEQYF.

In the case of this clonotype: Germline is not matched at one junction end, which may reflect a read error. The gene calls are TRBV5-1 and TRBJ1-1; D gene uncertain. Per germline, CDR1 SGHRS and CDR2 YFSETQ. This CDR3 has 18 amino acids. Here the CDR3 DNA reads TGCACCAGCAGCTTGGCCGGAGGATGGAGGGCGAGCGGCACTGAAGCTTTCTTT. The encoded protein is CTSSLAGGWRASGTEAFF.

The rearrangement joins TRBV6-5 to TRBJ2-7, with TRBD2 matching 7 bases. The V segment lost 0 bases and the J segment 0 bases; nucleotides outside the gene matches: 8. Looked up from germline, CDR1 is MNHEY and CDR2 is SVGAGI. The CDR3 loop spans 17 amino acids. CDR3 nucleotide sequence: TGTGCCAGCAGTTACTCGGGGAGCGGGGTGAGCTCCTACGAGCAGTACTTC. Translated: CASSYSGSGVSSYEQYF.

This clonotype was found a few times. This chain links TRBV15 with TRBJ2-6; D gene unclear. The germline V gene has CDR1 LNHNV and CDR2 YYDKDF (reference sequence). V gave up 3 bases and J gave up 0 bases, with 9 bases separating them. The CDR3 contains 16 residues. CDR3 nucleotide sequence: TGTGCCACCAGCAGCATGGGCACCTCTGGGGCCAACGTCCTGACTTTC. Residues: CATSSMGTSGANVLTF.

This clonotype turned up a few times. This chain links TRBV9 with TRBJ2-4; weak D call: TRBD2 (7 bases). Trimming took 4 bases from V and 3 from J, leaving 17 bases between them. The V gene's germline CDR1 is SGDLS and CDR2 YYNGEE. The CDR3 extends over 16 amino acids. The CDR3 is CASSPLGGGNKNIQYF. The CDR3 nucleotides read TGTGCCAGCAGCCCTTTGGGAGGGGGTAACAAAAACATTCAGTACTTC.

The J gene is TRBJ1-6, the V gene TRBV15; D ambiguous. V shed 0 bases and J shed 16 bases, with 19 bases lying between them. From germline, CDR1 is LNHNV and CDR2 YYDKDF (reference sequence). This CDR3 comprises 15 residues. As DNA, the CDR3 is TGTGCCACCAGCAGAGAACGCGTTGTAGGGTTCGGGCTCCACTTT. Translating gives CATSRERVVGFGLHF.

The CDR3 is CATSPRVRGNEQFF. The CDR3 DNA is TGTGCCACCAGCCCCCGTGTTCGGGGCAATGAGCAGTTCTTC. This sequence joins TRBV15 and TRBJ2-1, with D possibly TRBD2 on 5 matching bases. The CDR3 is 14 amino acids. Germline V CDR1 and CDR2: LNHNV, YYDKDF (reference sequence). Trimming removed 5 bases from V and 6 bases from J, with 14 bases in between.

Written as DNA, the CDR3 is TGTGCCATCTCTTCCGGGACAGTCACAGATACGCAGTATTTT. This gives the protein CAISSGTVTDTQYF. The chain combines TRBV10-3 with TRBJ2-3; 7 nucleotides agree with TRBD1. Unmatched junction bases numbered 7, after V lost 8 bases and J lost 2 bases. The germline CDR1 and CDR2 sequences are ENHRY and SYGVKD. This CDR3 spans 14 amino acids.

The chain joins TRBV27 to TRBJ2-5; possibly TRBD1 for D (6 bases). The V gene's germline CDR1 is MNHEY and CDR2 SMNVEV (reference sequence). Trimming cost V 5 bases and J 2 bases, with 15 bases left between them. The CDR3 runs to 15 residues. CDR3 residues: CASSTRQAQQETQYF. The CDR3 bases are TGTGCCAGCAGTACCCGACAGGCCCAGCAAGAGACCCAGTACTTC.

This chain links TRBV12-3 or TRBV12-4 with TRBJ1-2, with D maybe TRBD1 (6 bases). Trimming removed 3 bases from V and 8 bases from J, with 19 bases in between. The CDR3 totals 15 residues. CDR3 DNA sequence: TGTGCCAGCAGTTTCGGGCAGGGGAGAAATGGAGGCTACACCTTC. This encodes CASSFGQGRNGGYTF.

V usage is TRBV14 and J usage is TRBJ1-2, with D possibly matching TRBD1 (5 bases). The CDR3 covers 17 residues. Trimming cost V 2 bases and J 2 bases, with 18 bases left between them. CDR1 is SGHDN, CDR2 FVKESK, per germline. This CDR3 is CASSQRPGRGRNYGYTF. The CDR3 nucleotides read TGTGCCAGCAGCCAAAGACCTGGAAGGGGCCGAAACTATGGCTACACCTTC.

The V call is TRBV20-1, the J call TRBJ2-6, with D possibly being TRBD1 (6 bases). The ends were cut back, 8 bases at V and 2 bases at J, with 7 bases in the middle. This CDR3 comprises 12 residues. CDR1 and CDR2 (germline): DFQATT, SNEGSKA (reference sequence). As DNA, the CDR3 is TGCAGTTACAGGGCTGGGGCCAACGTCCTGACTTTC. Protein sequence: CSYRAGANVLTF.

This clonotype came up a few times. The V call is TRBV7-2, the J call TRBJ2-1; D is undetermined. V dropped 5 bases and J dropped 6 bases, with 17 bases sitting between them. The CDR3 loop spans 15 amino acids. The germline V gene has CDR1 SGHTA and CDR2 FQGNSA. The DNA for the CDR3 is TGTGCCAGCAGCCAGGACGGCGTCACTCGCAATGAGCAGTTCTTC. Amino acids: CASSQDGVTRNEQFF.

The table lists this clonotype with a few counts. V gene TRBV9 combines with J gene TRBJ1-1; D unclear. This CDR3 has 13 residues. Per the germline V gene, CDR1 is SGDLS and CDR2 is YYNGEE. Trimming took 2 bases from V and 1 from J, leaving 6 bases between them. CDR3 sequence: CASSVVANTEAFF. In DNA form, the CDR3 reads TGTGCCAGCAGCGTGGTAGCGAACACTGAAGCTTTCTTT.